One and the same sample provided the 2 T cell receptor beta chains below, sequenced in a study of shared clonotypes between healthy human individuals. Using immunoSEQ multiplex PCR, the repertoire was profiled, and TCRdb retains in-frame clones only, with some absent. The sample contains around 990,000 clones, 70% to 85% of which appear only once. Sequencing input: memory CD4+ T cells from PBMCs. Stated subset: CD45RA-negative fraction. All receptors come from a man aged 18 to 30 in good health. Some clones in this sample may be carry-over from other donors' samples.

The rearrangement uses TRBV6-1 and TRBJ2-2, with D possibly matching TRBD2 (5 bases). The CDR3 is made up of 14 amino acids. The germline V and J ends were trimmed by 7 bases and 6 bases, with 15 bases remaining between them. Germline values: CDR1 MNHNS, CDR2 SASEGT. The CDR3 here is CASKEGLNAGELFF. Written as DNA, the CDR3 is TGTGCCAGCAAGGAAGGACTTAATGCCGGGGAGCTGTTTTTT.

CDR3 DNA: TGCGCCAGCAGCTCCCTAGGACTAGCGGGGGAGACCCAGTACTTC. This gives the protein CASSSLGLAGETQYF. The V gene is TRBV5-1, the J gene TRBJ2-5; TRBD2 matches at 12 bases. Germline trimming cut 3 bases from V and 5 bases from J; bases unmatched to any gene: 5. This CDR3 contains 15 residues. CDR1 SGHRS and CDR2 YFSETQ come from the germline V gene.